Listed below are T cell receptor beta chains from one sample, sequenced in a study of T cells in narcolepsy. Using immunoSEQ multiplex PCR, the repertoire was profiled, and TCRdb retains in-frame clones only, with some absent. Of about 36,000 clones listed, 81% were seen once; the top ten hold about 2.5%. The sequenced sample was memory (CD45RA-) CD4+ T cells from blood. The receptors originated from a human donor in good health. The CDR3 runs from the conserved cysteine through the conserved F or W. A clone size is listed for some rows: how often the clone was seen (once, few, many), or a class if it is expanded.

NA | TRBV7-8 | CAGGTSGRQETQYF
few | TRBV4-1 | CASSQVMATEAFF
NA | TRBV4-1 | CASSQVEGRTDMQYF
NA | TRBV6-5 | CASSYSPSGRVKQYF
NA | TRBV7-8 | CASSLGQIEAFF
NA | TRBV6-5 | CASSAGFTGELFF
once | TRBV11-3 | CASSGVTELFF
NA | TRBV6-1 | CASRDTNMDTEAFF
NA | TRBV7-6 | CASSLMVLETQYF
once | TRBV5-3 | CARSLVRQGIGPEQFF
NA | TRBV5-1 | CASSNPSGNTIYF
NA | TRBV19 | CASSYKPGVNQPQHF
NA | TRBV10-1 | CASSQTRGEQYF
NA | TRBV29-1 | CSVWDRGIHEQYF
NA | TRBV19 | CASSRRTPFFGNTIYF
NA | TRBV7-6 | CASTPEERKVLTQYF
NA | TRBV30 | CAWDAEGWDNSPLHF
NA | TRBV11-3 | CASRGQLNEKLFF
NA | TRBV28 | CASSLRPPRDEQFF
once | TRBV6-1 | CASSSRQAGDQPQHF
few | TRBV20-1 | CSARGVYEQYF
NA | TRBV9 | CASSVGERTGRAQFF
NA | TRBV5-1 | CAGSPTVASNNEQFF
NA | TRBV19 | CASSIGGQGNEKLFF
NA | TRBV4-1 | CASSRGGAETQYF
NA | TRBV5-1 | CASSPTGLTSNTEAFF
NA | TRBV5-1 | CASSLGRGRSDTQYF
NA | TRBV30 | CAWSQDGEAFGYTF
NA | TRBV29-1 | CSVGLAGGQETQYF
NA | TRBV11-3 | CASSRRRADKNIQYF
NA | TRBV7-9 | CAGSLGQSSYEQYF
NA | TRBV5-1 | CASSLAITGKLFF
NA | TRBV10-3 | CATEGTKNIQYF
few | TRBV29-1 | CGYWGRGTEAFF
NA | TRBV7-2 | CASQRGDQPQHF
NA | TRBV6-1 | CASSEGTWQPQHF
NA | TRBV10-2 | CASRGSATNTGELFF
few | TRBV10-3 | CAISQGIGNEKLFF
NA | TRBV11-3 | CASSLDVGGNGELFF
NA | TRBV5-1 | CASSPTWTGGGYGYTF